This T cell receptor beta chain derives from a study of blood T cell repertoires in COVID-19. Across the study: Acute-phase and convalescent COVID-19 samples originated in the United States, Italy and Spain. T cells, B-cell-depleted T cells, or PBMCs provided the cDNA or gDNA that served as material.

Original processing methods: Counts of nucleated cells, estimated from reference gene primer amplification, were obtained. Clones were sequenced by immunoSEQ multiplex PCR, and TCRdb holds only the in-frame ones, with some missing. That table gives V, J and clone size, and the DNA gave D and trimming. The data hold about 200,000 clones, with under 90% observed a single time. Living in 20 to 30 US areas, the participants were between about 18 and 100 years of age. This CDR3 is 16 amino acids long. Germline V gene lookup returns CDR1 SGHTA and CDR2 FQGNSA. With 5 bases removed from V and 1 base from J, the gap between germline ends came to 12 bases.

The sample was PBMCs or T cells enriched from blood (not recorded which). This TCR was recovered from a woman in her forties or fifties with acute COVID-19. This chain joins TRBV7-2 and TRBJ1-6; weak D call: TRBD1 (6 bases). The CDR3 here is CASSTARGSYNSPLHF. CDR3 nucleotide sequence: TGTGCCAGCAGCACAGCTAGGGGGTCCTATAATTCACCCCTCCACTTT.